One sample yielded the 23 T cell receptor beta chains listed below, sequenced in a study of T cell repertoires in cytomegalovirus infection. Each CDR3 protein is one row after TCRdb ran MiXCR on the reads. The table shows a few hundred thousand distinct CDR3 sequences, with roughly 15% occurring only once. Sequenced sample: PBMCs. Receptors were obtained from a human donor in good health (CMV status not recorded). Some clones in this sample may be carry-over from other donors' samples.

This clonotype came up once. One junction end disagrees with the germline gene, perhaps due to a read error. The rearrangement links TRBV28 to TRBJ1-1; D unresolved. This CDR3 has 14 residues. Germline V gene lookup returns CDR1 MDHEN and CDR2 SYDVKM. DNA for the CDR3: TGTGCCAGCAGTTTGGCGGCTATGAACACTAAAGCTTTCTTT. This gives the protein CASSLAAMNTKAFF.

V usage is TRBV20-1 and J usage is TRBJ2-7; 7 positions agree with TRBD2. The CDR3 extends over 15 amino acids. V trimming: 1 base; J trimming: 6 bases; junction bases outside the gene matches: 12. Germline CDR1 reads DFQATT; CDR2 reads SNEGSKA (reference sequence). CDR3 DNA sequence: TGCAGTGCTAGAGGCCCGGGGCGGGGGAGTACCGAGCAGTACTTC. It is translated as CSARGPGRGSTEQYF.

The rearrangement joins TRBV5-1 to TRBJ2-1; 8 nucleotides line up with TRBD2. The CDR3 consists of 15 residues. The J segment lost 0 bases and the V segment lost 4 bases, leaving 3 bases of the junction unmatched. The V gene's germline CDR1 is SGHRS and CDR2 YFSETQ. The CDR3: CASSIGTSSYNEQFF. The CDR3 region has the DNA TGCGCCAGCAGCATAGGGACTAGCTCCTACAATGAGCAGTTCTTC.

Ten or more counts support this clonotype. This chain connects TRBV4-1 to TRBJ2-5; D uncertain. V lost 5 bases to trimming and J lost 5 bases, with 12 bases between them. This CDR3 comprises 13 residues. Germline CDR1 is MGHRA and CDR2 is YSYEKL. CDR3 bases: TGCGCCAGCAGCTTACCCGATGGCGAGACCCAGTACTTC. Translation: CASSLPDGETQYF.

This clonotype showed up just a few times. The chain carries TRBV4-2 and TRBJ1-4, with TRBD1 as a possible D gene (5 bases). Trimming removed 0 bases at V and 1 base at J, with 9 bases between. CDR1 and CDR2 from the germline V gene are LGHNA and YNFKEQ. This CDR3 is built from 16 residues. The CDR3 reads CASSQDGGLTNEKLFF. The CDR3 DNA reads TGTGCCAGCAGCCAAGATGGGGGTCTAACTAATGAAAAACTGTTTTTT.

V gene TRBV20-1 combines with J gene TRBJ2-7, with a possible D match to TRBD2 (6 bases). Looked up from germline, CDR1 is DFQATT and CDR2 is SNEGSKA (reference sequence). Trimming removed 3 bases from V and 0 bases from J, with 15 bases in between. The CDR3 contains 15 residues. CDR3 sequence reads: CSARDYAAGSYEQYF. The CDR3 bases are TGCAGTGCTAGGGACTATGCAGCGGGCTCCTACGAGCAGTACTTC.

The chain recombines TRBV12-3 or TRBV12-4 with TRBJ2-7; 7 nucleotides line up with TRBD2. The CDR3 covers 15 residues. V shed 0 bases, J shed 2 bases, and the junction held 4 bases outside the gene matches. The CDR3 coding sequence is TGTGCCAGCAGTTTAGCGGGTGCGGGAGCCTACGAGCAGTACTTC. Residues: CASSLAGAGAYEQYF.

This clonotype was seen many times. The rearrangement links TRBV7-9 to TRBJ1-1; possibly TRBD1 for D (5 bases). This CDR3 is 13 amino acids long. The V end was cut by 5 bases, the J end by 2 bases, with 9 bases between. The V gene's germline CDR1 is SEHNR and CDR2 FQNEAQ (reference sequence). The CDR3 sequence: CASSLRDNTEAFF. DNA of the CDR3: TGTGCCAGCAGCCTTAGGGACAACACTGAAGCTTTCTTT.

This clonotype showed up many times. The CDR3 sequence: CASSLPRTYKNSNQPQHF. The CDR3 DNA sequence: TGTGCCAGTAGTCTACCCCGGACATACAAAAATAGCAATCAGCCCCAGCATTTT. The rearrangement joins TRBV19 to TRBJ1-5; weak D call: TRBD1 (5 bases). This CDR3 contains 18 residues. V lost 5 bases and J 0 bases, leaving 20 bases between the germline ends. The germline gives CDR1 LNHDA, CDR2 SQIVND (reference sequence).

This clonotype was picked up a small number of times. The rearrangement links TRBV20-1 to TRBJ2-3, with TRBD2 matching 9 bases. The CDR3 totals 15 residues. The J segment lost 1 base and the V segment lost 3 bases, leaving 5 bases of the junction unmatched. Germline-derived CDR1 and CDR2 are DFQATT and SNEGSKA (reference sequence). This CDR3 is CSASPASGGTDTQYF. DNA for the CDR3: TGCAGTGCTAGTCCGGCTAGCGGGGGCACAGATACGCAGTATTTT.

This clonotype was recorded at least ten times. J is TRBJ1-2 and V is TRBV11-3; possibly TRBD1 for D (6 bases). Germline lookup yields CDR1 SGHNT and CDR2 YENEEA. V gave up 0 bases and J gave up 2 bases, with 13 bases separating them. The CDR3 has 16 amino acids. The CDR3 DNA follows: TGTGCCAGCAGCTTAGAGTCCCCGGGACAAAACTATGGCTACACCTTC. Its protein product is CASSLESPGQNYGYTF.

This chain links TRBV5-1 with TRBJ1-1; possibly TRBD1 for D (6 bases). Germline loops: CDR1 SGHRS, CDR2 YFSETQ. The CDR3 is 15 residues long. Trimming left V 1 base short and J 0 bases short, with 10 bases between. CDR3 sequence: CASSLTGALNTEAFF. CDR3 bases: TGCGCCAGCAGCTTGACGGGGGCTCTGAACACTGAAGCTTTCTTT.

The CDR3 reads CASSQGAGGHLSSDTQYF. CDR3 DNA sequence: TGCGCCAGCAGCCAAGGAGCGGGGGGGCATCTCTCGTCGGATACGCAGTATTTT. The rearrangement uses TRBV4-3 and TRBJ2-3, with 10 bases lining up with TRBD2. Germline CDR1 is LGHNA and CDR2 is YSLEER. The CDR3 loop spans 18 amino acids. V lost 1 base to trimming and J lost 6 bases; unmatched junction nucleotides: 13.

This clonotype was seen repeatedly, ten times or more. The V gene is TRBV27, the J gene TRBJ2-7; D is possibly TRBD2 (6 bases). Germline-derived CDR1 and CDR2 are MNHEY and SMNVEV (reference sequence). Trimming stripped 5 bases from V and 2 bases from J, with 13 bases between. The CDR3 totals 14 residues. The CDR3 here is CASSAGLKTYEQYF. Here the CDR3 DNA reads TGTGCCAGCAGTGCGGGACTCAAAACCTACGAGCAGTACTTC.

Ten or more counts support this clonotype. Compared with germline, one end of the junction differs, possibly owing to a read error. The chain has TRBV12-3 or TRBV12-4 and TRBJ1-5; a possible D gene is TRBD1 (5 bases). The CDR3 sequence is 13 residues long. The CDR3 loop is CASSLPGNQPQHF. CDR3 DNA: TGCGCCAGCAGTCTACCAGGGAATCAGCCCCAGCATTTT.

This clonotype was seen at least ten times. The chain is built from TRBV12-3 or TRBV12-4 and TRBJ2-5, with 9 bases matching TRBD2. The CDR3 runs to 14 residues. Trimming took 3 bases from V and 2 from J; bases not matched to a gene: 1. CDR3 coding DNA: TGTGCCAGCAGTTTTCTAGCGGGGCAAGAGACCCAGTACTTC. Amino acids: CASSFLAGQETQYF.

This clonotype was seen only a few times. This chain links TRBV27 with TRBJ1-6, with a weak D call TRBD1 (6 bases). This CDR3 has 14 amino acids. The V end lost 5 bases, the J end lost 9 bases, and 14 bases lay between the germline ends. CDR1 and CDR2 from the germline V gene are MNHEY and SMNVEV (reference sequence). The CDR3 DNA reads as TGTGCCAGCAGTGAAGGGAGGGGGGGTTCACCCCTCCACTTT. Its protein product is CASSEGRGGSPLHF.

The chain couples TRBV6-6 to TRBJ2-2; 9 positions match TRBD2. Per germline, CDR1 MNHNY and CDR2 SVGAGI (reference sequence). The CDR3 runs 17 residues. V trimming: 6 bases; J trimming: 0 bases; junction bases outside the gene matches: 8. CDR3 protein: CASRNSGGGANTGELFF. CDR3 in DNA: TGTGCCAGCAGGAATAGCGGGGGCGGCGCGAACACCGGGGAGCTGTTTTTT.

The chain joins TRBV6-2 or TRBV6-3 to TRBJ2-4; 8 bases are shared with TRBD1. Germline assignment: CDR1 MNHEY and CDR2 SVGEGT. CDR3 length: 17 residues. V shed 0 bases, J shed 1 base, and the junction held 5 bases outside the gene matches. This chain's CDR3 is CASSYSSTGVAKNIQYF. The CDR3 DNA follows: TGTGCCAGCAGTTACTCATCGACAGGGGTTGCCAAAAACATTCAGTACTTC.

This clonotype has ten or more counts. This chain connects TRBV7-2 to TRBJ2-3, with unresolved D. Per the germline V gene, CDR1 is SGHTA and CDR2 is FQGNSA. The CDR3 totals 13 residues. The V end lost 6 bases, the J end lost 11 bases, and 18 bases lay between the germline ends. Here the CDR3 reads CASRLLSAGGQYF. CDR3 bases: TGTGCCAGCAGACTCCTCTCCGCAGGTGGGCAGTATTTT.

The CDR3 protein is CASSEIYTEAFF. For the CDR3, the DNA is TGCGCCAGCAGTGAAATATACACTGAAGCTTTCTTT. J is TRBJ1-1 and V is TRBV10-2; D gene uncertain. The V end lost 3 bases, the J end lost 3 bases, and 5 bases lay between the germline ends. This CDR3 spans 12 amino acids. Germline V gene data show CDR1 as WSHSY and CDR2 as SAAADI.

CDR3 in DNA: TGTGCCAGCAAGACGCCTCCGGGCGGGGGGGGCACAGATACGCAGTATTTT. Protein sequence: CASKTPPGGGGTDTQYF. This chain links TRBV28 with TRBJ2-3, with 9 bases that match TRBD2. Trimming took 7 bases from V and 1 from J; bases not matched to a gene: 12. This CDR3 contains 17 residues. CDR1 and CDR2 from the germline V gene are MDHEN and SYDVKM.

This clonotype was picked up many times. The V and J genes are TRBV7-6 and TRBJ1-4; weak D call: TRBD1 (5 bases). Deletions cut 4 bases from V and 7 bases from J, with 16 bases between. The germline V gene encodes CDR1 SGHVS and CDR2 FNYEAQ. The CDR3 sequence is 15 residues long. The CDR3 sequence is CASSSSPGTSEKLFF. Here the CDR3 DNA reads TGTGCCAGCAGCTCGTCGCCGGGGACGAGTGAAAAACTGTTTTTT.